Reported below is one T cell receptor beta chain. Its binding antigen is unknown. Qualities for individual bases were not recorded, and no much larger clone is one base off. The library was produced with the immunoSEQ multiplex PCR assay. The multiplex PCR relied on a mix of 60 forward primers for TCR Vbeta segments and 13 reverse primers for TCR Jbeta segments. The CDR3 region of rearranged TCR beta genes was amplified from genomic DNA with a multiplex PCR assay. The Illumina HiSeq System was used to sequence the amplified TCR beta libraries as 87-base-pair reads. The paper's processing steps were these. Across the 700 or so repertoires, a later analysis counted around 80 million unique TCR beta chains, roughly 11 million of which were shared by at least two donors. To remove PCR and sequencing errors, raw reads were error-corrected and collapsed into unique sequences using a nearest-neighbor algorithm that merged closely related sequences. V, D and J gene segments were assigned by aligning CDR3 sequences to IMGT reference sequences. For a sequence to be retained, at least a six-nucleotide match to both a V gene segment and a J gene segment was required. A rearrangement was called productive if the CDR3 had no stop codons and remained in frame with V and J, and every other rearrangement was called non-productive. Following IMGT convention, CDR3 was defined as the stretch from the second conserved V-encoded cysteine to the conserved J-encoded phenylalanine. Sequences without an unambiguous match to a single V gene segment were excluded from the earlier analysis of 587 of the donors. In an earlier analysis of 587 of the donors, V segments were called functional above 56.7% productive rearrangements and were called segregating when the between-donor standard deviation exceeded 5%. To diagnose cytomegalovirus status from the catalog of TCR beta chain sequences, a statistical classification framework was built. V and J gene assignment, in a later analysis, came from comparing TCR nucleotide sequences with IMGT/GENE-DB human TR gene sequences. The TCRdist pipeline was used in a later analysis to assign CDR3 sequences and most-parsimonious VDJ recombination scenarios. In a later analysis, each TCR beta chain was defined by its CDR3 amino acid sequence together with its V-gene family, and reads lacking a unique V-gene family were excluded. In a later analysis, several hundred highly shared, low-generation-probability nucleotide sequences were removed to address suspected cross-contamination and a sequencing artifact. For each public chain, a later analysis derived a clonal expansion index from normalized ranks of inferred template counts within each repertoire. In a later analysis, generation probabilities were computed with a VDJ recombination model fitted to out-of-frame rearrangements, and the resulting probabilities were checked against IGoR. A later analysis scored TCR-TCR, TCR-HLA and TCR-CMV co-occurrence with hypergeometric tests, applying a repertoire-size bias correction to TCR pairs. A later analysis estimated false discovery rates by permuting HLA or CMV assignments 20 times. In a later analysis, co-occurring TCRs were grouped with DBSCAN, and TCRdist sequence similarity was added when clustering was performed within HLA-allele-positive subsets. Repertoires with fewer than 30,000 or more than 120,000 public chains, plus five repertoires with anomalous nucleotide sharing, were excluded from co-occurrence clustering. As stored in TCRdb, this immuneACCESS dataset retains in-frame rearrangements with V and J assigned. A fraction of the clones does not appear; measured against another copy, unresolved V genes explain less than half of the discrepancy, and the remainder lacks a known reason. The DNA was the basis for D and trimming; V, J and clone size are from that table. The sample data list approximately 100,000 clones, and about 81% of these were observed just once. Jointly, the top ten make up about 10% of the sample.

The germline V gene provides CDR1 LGHNA and CDR2 YNFKEQ. The germline ends are 12 bases apart after V is trimmed by 0 bases and J by 2 bases. The CDR3 goes from the cysteine to the phenylalanine over 16 residues. The read is trimmed to its CDR3 DNA, 48 bases read in frame from base 1. This specimen belongs to a study of cytomegalovirus exposure and HLA in healthy donors (dated 2017 in TCRdb). For the wider study: An earlier analysis of approximately 640 of the donors reported more than 250 Gb of sequence data and roughly 100 million unique TCR beta sequences from some 180 million T cells. Approximately 310 gigabases of sequencing data and approximately 85 million unique TCR sequences were included in an early release covering several hundred HLA-typed donors. The genetic ancestry cluster associated with self-reported Caucasian donors included 81% of the roughly 410 genotyped donors. The study aimed to test whether cataloging public T cell receptors could reveal signatures of past pathogen exposure. The study profiled the T cell repertoires of under 700 subjects by immunosequencing and related them to cytomegalovirus serostatus. In addition to the first cohort of 650 to 750 subjects, a separate validation cohort of 120 different subjects was used. The study combined high-throughput TCR immunosequencing, statistical association of individual TCRs with disease status, and machine learning to predict cytomegalovirus infection status. In a later analysis, previously published TCR beta repertoires from hundreds of donors were re-analyzed and high-resolution HLA genotyping was added so that TCR occurrence patterns could be studied. In the later analysis, no new phenotypic data were used to find candidate immune exposures; instead, reliance was placed on TCR beta sequences and their occurrence across donors. In an earlier analysis of roughly 600 of the donors, high-throughput TCR beta sequencing was used to judge whether each TCR beta V gene segment behaved as functional or pseudogenic. Donor age, sex, ethnicity and CMV serostatus were collected together with the repertoire data. In a later genetic analysis, genome-wide SNP genotypes for about 65% of the 666 donors were used, and that subset was treated as a discovery cohort. Every discovery cohort repertoire had been produced on one sequencing platform. HLA typing covered class I and class II loci at four-digit resolution. The number of donors typed differed by locus, with roughly 620-630 for A, B, C, DRB1 and DQB1, roughly 520 for DQA1, 606 for DPA1, and some 450 for DPB1. Roughly five DR-DQ haplotypes were handled as single units for association and clustering because linkage in the cohort was strong. Across around 400 genotyped donors of the cohort, an average of about 250,000 unique TCR beta nucleotide sequences per donor were sequenced, and 15% to 20% of those sequences were non-productive.

The cohort was made up of 500 to 850 healthy bone marrow donors. At the time of sampling, every cohort member was nominally healthy, though immune exposures that went unrecorded were likely present. The donor was CMV seropositive and was included in the group of 289 seropositive cohort members. A peripheral blood sample was collected from each donor, and TCR beta sequencing was performed on peripheral blood mononuclear cells. Genomic DNA was extracted from the blood cell samples with the Qiagen DNeasy Blood Extraction Kit. What the study reported, not specific to this receptor: While some public TCRs were present in many individuals, most TCR sequences turned up only very rarely across donors. Only TCR beta chains were sequenced in this cohort, and the absence of alpha or paired-chain data limited detectable features. In a later analysis, most CMV-associated TCR beta chains were found to appear HLA-restricted, with HLA associations seemingly driven largely by CMV exposure. Three of the identified cytomegalovirus-associated TCR beta chains were confirmed in vitro to be specific for cytomegalovirus antigens. Because counts were too low, roughly 17 rarely observed V segments, including chromosome 9 orphons, were left out of the earlier analysis of 587 of the donors. The study gave a list of 150 to 200 TCR beta chains associated with cytomegalovirus. Linkage disequilibrium might explain the correlated functional status among segregating V segments, but an unknown experimental factor could not be excluded. HLA typing was unavailable for some donors at each locus, so association tests used only the typed subset. Presence/absence analyses assumed roughly uniform sequencing depth across donors, an assumption that may not hold. Cytomegalovirus status was reported to be diagnosed by the classifier with high specificity and sensitivity in both the original and validation cohorts. A later analysis found that TCR association rates varied across HLA loci, with DRB1 alleles showing the most associated TCRs and HLA-C alleles the fewest. According to the authors, the approach could potentially be generalized to other disease states and immunological phenotypes. Broadly in line with IMGT annotations, most TCR beta V segments showed up in productive rearrangements about 87% or about 30% of the time in an earlier analysis of around 600 of the donors. Compared with the roughly 600-donor mean, donors in an Asian-associated ancestry cluster had fewer N-insertions in productive TCRs, according to a later genetic analysis. A group of highly shared sequence variants was considered likely to be a technical artifact of the sequencing pipeline. In a later analysis, HLA-associated TCR beta chains were found to be more clonally expanded and to have lower generation probabilities than equally common non-associated chains. For the cohort, immune exposure information was limited to CMV serostatus. According to a later analysis, parvovirus B19, influenza, CMV and Epstein-Barr virus appeared linked to several top co-occurrence clusters. When HLA alleles, especially DR and DQ, strongly co-occurred, attributing TCR associations to individual alleles was difficult. A further reported finding was that TCR beta sequences accurately predicted the HLA-A and HLA-B alleles for most subjects in the first cohort. Because the 87-base-pair reads could not distinguish some IMGT-functional V segments, including TRBV6-2 and TRBV6-3, those segments were excluded. V-gene and J-gene trimming of TCR beta chains was associated with a missense DCLRE1C variant in a later genetic analysis, and the association was replicated in an independent cohort. Specific HLA alleles were associated with more than 15,000 TCR beta sequences at a false discovery rate of 0.05 in a later analysis.

Sequenced: PBMCs. The chain links TRBV4-2 with TRBJ2-3; tentative D gene TRBD2, with 6 bases matching. This clonotype originated in a man between 18 and 35 years old in good health and CMV-seropositive. The DNA is TGTGCCAGCAGCCAAGATACTAGCTTGAACACAGATACGCAGTATTTT. This translates into CASSQDTSLNTDTQYF.